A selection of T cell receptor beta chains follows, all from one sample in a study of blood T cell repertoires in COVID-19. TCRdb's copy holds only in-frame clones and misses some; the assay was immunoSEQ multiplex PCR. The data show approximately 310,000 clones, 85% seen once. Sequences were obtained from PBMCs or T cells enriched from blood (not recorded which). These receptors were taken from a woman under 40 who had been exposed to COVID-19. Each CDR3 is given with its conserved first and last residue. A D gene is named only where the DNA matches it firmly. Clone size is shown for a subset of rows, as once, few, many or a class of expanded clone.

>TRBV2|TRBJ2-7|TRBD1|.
TGTGCCAGCAGTGCGCGGACAGGTCAGCAAAGGGAGCAGTACTTC
CASSARTGQQREQYF
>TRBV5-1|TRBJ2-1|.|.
TGCGCCAGCAGCTCGGACAGGACTAGCCCCCACAATGAGCAGTTCTTC
CASSSDRTSPHNEQFF
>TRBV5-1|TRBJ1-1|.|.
TGCGCCAGCAGCTTGCGGGACATCGAGAGTGAAGCTTTCTTT
CASSLRDIESEAFF
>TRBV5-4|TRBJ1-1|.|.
TGTGCCAGCAGCGTTGGCGGGGGGGGCACTGAAGCTTTCTTT
CASSVGGGGTEAFF
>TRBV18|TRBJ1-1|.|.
TGTGCCAGCTCACCACCGGGCCCGGACACTGAAGCTTTCTTT
CASSPPGPDTEAFF
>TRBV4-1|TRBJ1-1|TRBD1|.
TGCGCCAGCAGCCCCCAACTTGACAGGGGGCGCTCGGACACTGAAGCTTTCTTT
CASSPQLDRGRSDTEAFF
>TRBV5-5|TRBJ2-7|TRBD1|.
TGTGCCAGCAGCTTCAGACAGGGGGCAGGCTACGAGCAGTACTTC
CASSFRQGAGYEQYF
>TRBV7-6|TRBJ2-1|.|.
TGTGCCAGCAGCTGGGGGGACAGCCCCGTAAATGAGCAGTTCTTC
CASSWGDSPVNEQFF
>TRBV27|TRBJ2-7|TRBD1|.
TGTGCCAGCAGTCAGGCCGGGACAGGGGTCGAGCAGTACTTC
CASSQAGTGVEQYF
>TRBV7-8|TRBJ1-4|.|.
TGTGCCATTTCTTTTGCAACTAATGAAAAACTGTTTTTT
CAISFATNEKLFF
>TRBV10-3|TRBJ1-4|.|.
TGTGCCACCAAGGACAGTACTAATGAAAAACTGTTTTTT
CATKDSTNEKLFF
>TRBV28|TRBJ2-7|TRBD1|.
TGTGCCAGCAGTGGGACAGGGGGCTTATACGAGCAGTACTTC
CASSGTGGLYEQYF
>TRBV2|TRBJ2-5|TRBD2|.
TGTGCCAGCCAAAATGGGGCTAGCGGGAATAGGGCCCAAGAGACCCAGTACTTC
CASQNGASGNRAQETQYF
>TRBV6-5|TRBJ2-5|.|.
TGTGCCAGCAGAAAAGCACTTCAAGAGACCCAGTACTTC
CASRKALQETQYF
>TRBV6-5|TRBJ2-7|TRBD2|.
TGTGCCAGCAGTTACCGGCTAGCGGGAGGGACTTACGAGCAGTACTTC
CASSYRLAGGTYEQYF
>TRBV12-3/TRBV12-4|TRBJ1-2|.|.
TGTGCCAGCAGTTCACGGGGTGGCTACACCTTC
CASSSRGGYTF
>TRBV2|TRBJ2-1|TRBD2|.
TGTGCCAGCAGTGAATCGGGGGGGGCCTACAATGAGCAGTTCTTC
CASSESGGAYNEQFF
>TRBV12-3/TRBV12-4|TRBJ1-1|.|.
TGTGCCAGCAGTTTGGCCGTGCTTGAAGCTTTCTTT
CASSLAVLEAFF
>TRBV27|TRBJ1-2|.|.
TGTGCCAGCAGTTTATCTAGAGCAAACTATGGCTACACCTTC
CASSLSRANYGYTF
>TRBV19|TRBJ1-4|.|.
TGTGCCAGTAGTCACCAGGGAACTAATGAAAAACTGTTTTTT
CASSHQGTNEKLFF
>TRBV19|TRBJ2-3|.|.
TGTGCCAGTAGTCTACGGGACAAGCGCACAGATACGCAGTATTTT
CASSLRDKRTDTQYF
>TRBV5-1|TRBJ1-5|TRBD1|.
TGCGCCAGCAGCTCCACCGGGACAGGGGGTCAGCCCCAGCATTTT
CASSSTGTGGQPQHF
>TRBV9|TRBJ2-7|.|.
TGTGCCAGCAGCCGCCCGGGAGAGCAGTACTTC
CASSRPGEQYF
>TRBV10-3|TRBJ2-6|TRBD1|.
TGTGCCATCAGTGAGACCCGGACAGGGAGACTCTCTTCTGGGGCCAACGTCCTGACTTTC
CAISETRTGRLSSGANVLTF
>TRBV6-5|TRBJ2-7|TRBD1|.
TGTGCCAGCAGTTCCCCGACAGGGACATCCTACGAGCAGTACTTC
CASSSPTGTSYEQYF
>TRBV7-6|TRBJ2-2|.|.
TGTGCCAGCAGCTTTCGCCCAGGGGCTGGCACCGGGGAGCTGTTTTTT
CASSFRPGAGTGELFF
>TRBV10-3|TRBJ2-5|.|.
TGTGCCATCAGTGAGACCAGGGGAAGCGAGACCCAGTACTTC
CAISETRGSETQYF
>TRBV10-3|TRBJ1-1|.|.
TGTGCCATCAGTGCGAGACAGTTGAACACTGAAGCTTTCTTT
CAISARQLNTEAFF
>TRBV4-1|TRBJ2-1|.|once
TGCGCCAGCAGCCAAGTTGGCCCGCTCGATGAGCAGTTCTTC
CASSQVGPLDEQFF
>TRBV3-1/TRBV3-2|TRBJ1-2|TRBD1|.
TGTGCCAGCGGAAACCCGGGACAGGGGGCGCTTGGCTACACCTTC
CASGNPGQGALGYTF
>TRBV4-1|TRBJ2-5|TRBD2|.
TGCGCCAGCAGCCAAGAGGGGGTCGGGAGGGCCCAAGAGACCCAGTACTTC
CASSQEGVGRAQETQYF
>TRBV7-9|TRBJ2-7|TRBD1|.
TGTGCCAGCAGCTTATGGGACAGTTACGAGCAGTACTTC
CASSLWDSYEQYF
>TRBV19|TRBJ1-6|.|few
TGTGCCAGTAACGCCGCAGGGTTAATCTCACCCCTCCACTTT
CASNAAGLISPLHF
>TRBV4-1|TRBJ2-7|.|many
TGCGCCAGCAGCCAAGTGGATACTAGCTCCTACGAGCAGTACTTC
CASSQVDTSSYEQYF
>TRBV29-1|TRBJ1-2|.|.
TGCAGCGTTCGAGTAGCCTATGGCTACACCTTC
CSVRVAYGYTF
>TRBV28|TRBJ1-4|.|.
TGTGCCAGCCGTAGGGGGGAAAAACTGTTTTTT
CASRRGEKLFF
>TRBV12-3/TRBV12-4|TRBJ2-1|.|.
TGTGCCAGCAGCCAGAATCGGGGGAATGAGCAGTTCTTC
CASSQNRGNEQFF
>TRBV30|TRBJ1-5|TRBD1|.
TGTGCCTGGGGGATGGACAGGGCTGGCAATCAGCCCCAGCATTTT
CAWGMDRAGNQPQHF
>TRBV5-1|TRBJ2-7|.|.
TGCGCCAGCAGCTTCGTCGGCAGGGGAGTCGAGCAGTACTTC
CASSFVGRGVEQYF
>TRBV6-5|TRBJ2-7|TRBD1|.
TGTGCCAGCAGTTACGGGACAGGGGCCGAGCAGTACTTC
CASSYGTGAEQYF